Below, 27 T cell receptor beta chains from the same sample are listed, as sequenced in a study of T cell repertoires in aging, cancer and after chemotherapy. The template was genomic DNA from peripheral blood, not RNA. A mixed TRB-A/B primer pool amplified rearranged TRB by multiplex touch-down PCR. TCRdb reanalysed the multiplex PCR reads using MiXCR and keeps one entry per CDR3 protein. The profile covers about 2,700 distinct CDR3 sequences, with approximately 25% appearing a single time and 45% to 70% taken by the ten largest. The sample taken for sequencing was blood. Source of these receptors: a human donor with a solid tumor.

CDR3 sequence (DNA): TGTGCCAGCAGTTATCAAGGCGTGTCCGGTACGCAGTATTTT. Protein: CASSYQGVSGTQYF. This chain connects TRBV11-2 to TRBJ2-3; D is ambiguous. With 6 bases removed from V and 8 bases from J, the gap between germline ends came to 18 bases. This CDR3 has 14 residues. Germline V CDR1 and CDR2: SGHAT, FQNNGV.

The CDR3 sequence: CSARDLVSSYEQYF. The CDR3 nucleotides are TGCAGTGCTAGAGATCTAGTCAGCTCCTACGAGCAGTACTTC. The J gene is TRBJ2-7, the V gene TRBV20-1, with D hard to call. V gave up 0 bases and J gave up 0 bases, with 9 bases separating them. CDR1 is DFQATT and CDR2 is SNEGSKA in the germline V gene (reference sequence). The CDR3 is 14 amino acids.

This clonotype is classed as large. The chain couples TRBV29-1 to TRBJ1-2; no clear D. This CDR3 spans 12 amino acids. V was cut by 4 bases and J by 4 bases, with 10 bases left in between. In germline, CDR1 is SQVTM, CDR2 ANQGSEA. The chain's CDR3 is CSVGDIGYGYTF. In DNA form, the CDR3 reads TGCAGCGTTGGCGACATCGGCTATGGCTACACCTTC.

This clonotype is medium-sized by share. The chain has TRBV10-3 and TRBJ1-2; 7 bases fit TRBD1. CDR1 is ENHRY and CDR2 is SYGVKD in the germline V gene. Trimming removed 10 bases from V and 2 bases from J; junction bases left unmatched: 13. The length of the CDR3 is 15 residues. This CDR3 is CATDSGTADNYGYTF. For the CDR3, the DNA is TGTGCCACAGACTCCGGGACAGCTGACAACTATGGCTACACCTTC.

This clonotype was counted between two and nine times. The J gene is TRBJ1-2, the V gene TRBV7-9; 9 bases fit TRBD1. There are 16 residues in the CDR3. V lost 2 bases, J lost 3 bases, and 7 bases stayed unmatched. CDR1 is SEHNR and CDR2 is FQNEAQ in the germline V gene (reference sequence). The CDR3 DNA is TGTGCCAGCAGCTTATGGTGGGACAGGGCGGACTATGGCTACACCTTC. Encoded protein: CASSLWWDRADYGYTF. Combining the CDR3 with reference TRBV7-9 and TRBJ1-2 gives the whole variable domain DTGVSQNPRHKITKRGQNVTFRCDPISEHNRLYWYRQTLGQGPEFLTYFQNEAQLEKSRLLSDRFSAERPKGSFSTLEIQRTEQGDSAMYLCASSLWWDRADYGYTFGSGTRLTVV.

Sample share makes this clonotype medium-sized (0.01 to 0.1%). V is TRBV29-1 and J is TRBJ1-1, with D possibly being TRBD1 (5 bases). The CDR3 extends over 14 amino acids. Germline CDR1 reads SQVTM; CDR2 reads ANQGSEA. V was cut by 3 bases and J by 1 base, with 12 bases left in between. The CDR3 loop reads CSVDGARGNTEAFF. The CDR3 DNA is TGCAGCGTTGATGGGGCGCGGGGGAACACTGAAGCTTTCTTT. Complete variable domain (other parts from reference TRBV29-1 and TRBJ1-1): SAVISQKPSRDICQRGTSLTIQCQVDSQVTMMFWYRQQPGQSLTLIATANQGSEATYESGFVIDKFPISRPNLTFSTLTVSNMSPEDSSIYLCSVDGARGNTEAFFGQGTRLTVV.

This clonotype is medium-sized by share. Written as DNA, the CDR3 is TGTGCCAGTAGTATAGTTAGCGGGAGTGGCCAAGAGACCCAGTACTTC. The encoded protein is CASSIVSGSGQETQYF. V usage is TRBV19 and J usage is TRBJ2-5; 9 nucleotides align to TRBD2. The J segment lost 1 base and the V segment lost 1 base, leaving 4 bases of the junction unmatched. Germline V CDR1 and CDR2: LNHDA, SQIVND (reference sequence). The CDR3 extends over 16 amino acids.

The chain employs TRBV4-2 and TRBJ2-1; TRBD1 aligns across 10 bases. Germline V gene data show CDR1 as LGHNA and CDR2 as YNFKEQ. The CDR3 has 17 residues. Trimming cost V 2 bases and J 1 base; bases outside gene matches: 5. The CDR3 loop reads CASSQRDRGPSYNEQFF. The CDR3 DNA reads TGTGCCAGCAGCCAACGCGACAGGGGGCCTTCCTACAATGAGCAGTTCTTC.

This chain links TRBV18 with TRBJ1-1, with D perhaps matching TRBD1 (6 bases). The germline CDR1 and CDR2 sequences are KGHSH and LQKENI. Trimming removed 6 bases from V and 5 bases from J, with 16 bases in between. The CDR3 runs to 14 residues. CDR3 sequence reads: CASSTQGRGTEAFF. The DNA for the CDR3 is TGTGCCAGCTCGACGCAGGGGCGTGGAACTGAAGCTTTCTTT.

This clonotype has more than one count but fewer than ten. The chain recombines TRBV20-1 with TRBJ2-7; D gene uncertain. The CDR3 extends over 13 amino acids. The germline CDR1 and CDR2 sequences are DFQATT and SNEGSKA (reference sequence). V gave up 5 bases and J gave up 0 bases, with 11 bases separating them. CDR3 region: CSAPDGISYEQYF. CDR3 sequence (DNA): TGCAGTGCTCCTGATGGCATCTCCTACGAGCAGTACTTC.

This clonotype counts as medium-sized (0.01 to 0.1%). J is TRBJ1-5 and V is TRBV19; 7 bases agree with TRBD1. With V trimmed by 9 bases and J by 3 bases, 11 bases remained unmatched. CDR3 size: 15 residues. CDR1 is LNHDA, CDR2 SQIVND, per germline (reference sequence). This CDR3 is CASMDRPSPNQPQHF. DNA of the CDR3: TGTGCCAGCATGGACAGGCCTTCACCCAATCAGCCCCAGCATTTT.

The rearrangement joins TRBV7-6 to TRBJ2-7; D may be TRBD2 (5 bases). The germline gives CDR1 SGHVS, CDR2 FNYEAQ. This CDR3 region has 13 residues. V was trimmed by 4 bases and J by 1 base, leaving 8 bases between them. The CDR3 protein is CASSSRRSYEQYF. The CDR3 nucleotides read TGTGCCAGCAGCTCCAGGAGGTCCTACGAGCAGTACTTC.

This clonotype is medium-sized. The CDR3 is CASRGGRNSNQPQHF. The CDR3 DNA is TGTGCCAGCCGTGGAGGACGAAATAGCAATCAGCCCCAGCATTTT. V is TRBV6-6 and J is TRBJ1-5, with D unclear. Germline lookup yields CDR1 MNHNY and CDR2 SVGAGI (reference sequence). The CDR3 covers 15 residues. V was clipped by 8 bases and J by 0 bases, with 14 bases between them.

This clonotype was counted a few times. V and J are TRBV20-1 and TRBJ2-7; 7 nucleotides match TRBD1. V lost 1 base and J lost 2; bases outside the gene matches: 5. The CDR3 runs 14 residues. CDR1 is DFQATT, CDR2 SNEGSKA, per germline (reference sequence). This CDR3 reads CSARGGTVPYEQYF. The CDR3 nucleotides read TGCAGTGCTAGAGGGGGGACAGTCCCCTACGAGCAGTACTTC.

This clonotype ranks as medium-sized. This chain links TRBV18 with TRBJ2-7; 9 nucleotides match TRBD1. The CDR3 extends over 15 amino acids. The V gene end was trimmed by 1 base and the J gene end by 7 bases; junction bases not matched to a gene: 8. Per germline, CDR1 KGHSH and CDR2 LQKENI. The CDR3, as DNA: TGTGCCAGCTCACCACGGGCAATGACAGGGGGGGAGCAGTACTTC. This sequence encodes CASSPRAMTGGEQYF. Full variable domain (outside the CDR3, taken from reference TRBV18 and TRBJ2-7): NAGVMQNPRHLVRRRGQEARLRCSPMKGHSHVYWYRQLPEEGLKFMVYLQKENIIDESGMPKERFSAEFPKEGPSILRIQQVVRGDSAAYFCASSPRAMTGGEQYFGPGTRLTVT.

In this sample, this clonotype turned up a few times. The chain links TRBV20-1 to TRBJ1-2; a weak D match, TRBD1 (6 bases). V was clipped by 2 bases and J by 1 base, with 8 bases between them. CDR1 and CDR2 from the germline V gene are DFQATT and SNEGSKA (reference sequence). This CDR3 has 13 residues. The CDR3 DNA sequence: TGCAGTGCTAGAAACAGGGATAACTATGGCTACACCTTC. This encodes CSARNRDNYGYTF.

V usage is TRBV7-9 and J usage is TRBJ1-4; the D gene is possibly TRBD1 (6 bases). The V and J ends lost 6 bases and 7 bases respectively, with 15 bases between them. This CDR3 spans 14 amino acids. Looked up from germline, CDR1 is SEHNR and CDR2 is FQNEAQ (reference sequence). The CDR3 loop is CASSGGGGGEKLFF. The CDR3 DNA is TGTGCCAGCAGTGGAGGGGGGGGAGGTGAAAAACTGTTTTTT.

The V and J genes are TRBV28 and TRBJ1-1, with 9 bases that match TRBD1. From germline, CDR1 is MDHEN and CDR2 SYDVKM. The J segment lost 1 base and the V segment lost 8 bases, leaving 2 bases of the junction unmatched. This CDR3 is built from 13 residues. The CDR3 coding sequence is TGTGCCAGCCCGGGACAGGGGAACACTGAAGCTTTCTTT. This sequence encodes CASPGQGNTEAFF.

This clonotype rates as medium-sized. This CDR3 reads CSVGGNYEQYF. CDR3 DNA sequence: TGCAGCGTTGGGGGTAACTACGAGCAGTACTTC. The rearrangement links TRBV29-1 to TRBJ2-7, with no clear D. V was pared by 4 bases and J by 3 bases, with 7 bases between. The CDR3 sequence is 11 residues long. Germline V lookup: CDR1 SQVTM, CDR2 ANQGSEA.

This clonotype is labeled as medium-sized. J is TRBJ2-7 and V is TRBV29-1; D could derive from TRBD1 or TRBD2 (5 bases each). V was clipped by 3 bases and J by 0 bases, with 12 bases between them. Germline V lookup: CDR1 SQVTM, CDR2 ANQGSEA. The CDR3 length is 14 residues. The CDR3 sequence is CSVEFRGASYEQYF. CDR3 DNA: TGCAGCGTTGAGTTTCGAGGGGCCTCCTACGAGCAGTACTTC.

Sample share makes this clonotype medium-sized. The chain couples TRBV19 to TRBJ2-1; 11 bases map to TRBD2. CDR1 LNHDA and CDR2 SQIVND come from the germline V gene (reference sequence). This CDR3 contains 14 residues. V was pared by 8 bases and J by 6 bases, with 6 bases of the junction left unmatched. CDR3 sequence: CASDLTSGGNEQFF. The CDR3 DNA reads as TGTGCCAGTGATCTAACTAGCGGGGGCAATGAGCAGTTCTTC.

This clonotype qualifies as medium-sized. This chain joins TRBV29-1 and TRBJ2-7, with D perhaps TRBD1 (5 bases). This CDR3 comprises 12 residues. CDR1 and CDR2 (germline): SQVTM, ANQGSEA. Between the trimmed V and J ends, which lost 4 bases and 5 bases, there was a span of 12 bases. Here the CDR3 reads CSVASGSHEQYF. CDR3 DNA: TGCAGCGTTGCGTCAGGGTCCCACGAGCAGTACTTC.

V and J are TRBV24-1 and TRBJ2-7, with D possibly matching TRBD1 (6 bases). The CDR3 runs 14 residues. Per the germline V gene, CDR1 is KGHDR and CDR2 is SFDVKD. Trimming pared 3 bases from V and 2 bases from J, leaving 10 bases between. The DNA for the CDR3 is TGTGCCACCAGTGATACAGGGCCACCCTACGAGCAGTACTTC. This gives the protein CATSDTGPPYEQYF.

The rearrangement joins TRBV6-5 to TRBJ2-2; 9 nucleotides line up with TRBD2. Germline V gene sequence: CDR1 MNHEY, CDR2 SVGAGI. The junction had 11 bases not matched to a gene; V was cut back by 5 bases and J by 4 bases. CDR3 size: 17 residues. CDR3 residues: CASSGRVSGRGTGELFF. For the CDR3, the DNA is TGTGCCAGCAGTGGCCGGGTTAGCGGGAGAGGCACCGGGGAGCTGTTTTTT.

The rearrangement joins TRBV28 to TRBJ1-3; no clear D. This CDR3 has 14 amino acids. Germline V gene sequence: CDR1 MDHEN, CDR2 SYDVKM. V was shortened by 4 bases and J by 2 bases, with 9 bases between the two germline ends. The CDR3 coding sequence is TGTGCCAGCAGTTCCCCAGCCACTGGAAACACCATATATTTT. It translates to CASSSPATGNTIYF.

This clonotype was counted once. The chain couples TRBV10-3 to TRBJ2-7; 8 nucleotides align to TRBD2. V shed 7 bases, J shed 4 bases, and the junction held 12 bases outside the gene matches. Germline lookup yields CDR1 ENHRY and CDR2 SYGVKD. CDR3 length: 15 residues. CDR3 in DNA: TGTGCCATCAAATCCGGGACTAGGGAAGGGTACGAGCAGTACTTC. It encodes CAIKSGTREGYEQYF.

The CDR3 reads CASEGQGATGELFF. In DNA form, the CDR3 reads TGTGCCAGCGAAGGACAGGGGGCTACCGGGGAGCTGTTTTTT. The rearrangement uses TRBV6-1 and TRBJ2-2; 11 nucleotides match TRBD1. The junction had 4 bases not matched to a gene; V was cut back by 8 bases and J by 5 bases. The CDR3 contains 14 residues. Germline CDR1 MNHNS, CDR2 SASEGT.